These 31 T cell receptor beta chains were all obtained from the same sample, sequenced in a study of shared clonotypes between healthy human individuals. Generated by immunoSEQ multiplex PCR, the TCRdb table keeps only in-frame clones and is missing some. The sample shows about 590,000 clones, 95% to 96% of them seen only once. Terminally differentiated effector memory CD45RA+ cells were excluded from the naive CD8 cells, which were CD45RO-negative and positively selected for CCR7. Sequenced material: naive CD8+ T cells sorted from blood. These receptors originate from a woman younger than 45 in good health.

CDR3 in amino acids: CASSYRGFTEAFF. The CDR3 coding sequence is TGTGCCAGTAGTTATCGGGGTTTCACTGAAGCTTTCTTT. The chain recombines TRBV19 with TRBJ1-1, with D unclear. The CDR3 extends over 13 amino acids. The V end lost 5 bases, the J end lost 4 bases, and 11 bases lay between the germline ends. Germline CDR1 is LNHDA and CDR2 is SQIVND (reference sequence).

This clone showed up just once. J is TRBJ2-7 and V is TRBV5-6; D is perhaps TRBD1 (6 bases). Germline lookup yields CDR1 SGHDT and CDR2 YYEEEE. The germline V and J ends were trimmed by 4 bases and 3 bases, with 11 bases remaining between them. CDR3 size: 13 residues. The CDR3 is CASSQGHFYEQYF. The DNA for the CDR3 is TGTGCCAGCAGCCAGGGACACTTCTACGAGCAGTACTTC. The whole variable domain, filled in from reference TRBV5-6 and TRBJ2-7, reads DAGVTQSPTHLIKTRGQQVTLRCSPKSGHDTVSWYQQALGQGPQFIFQYYEEEERQRGNFPDRFSGHQFPNYSSELNVNALLLGDSALYLCASSQGHFYEQYFGPGTRLTVT.

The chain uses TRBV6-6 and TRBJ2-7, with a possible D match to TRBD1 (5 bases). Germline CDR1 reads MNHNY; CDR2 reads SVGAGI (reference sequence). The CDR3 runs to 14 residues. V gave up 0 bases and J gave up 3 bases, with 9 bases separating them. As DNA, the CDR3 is TGTGCCAGCAGTTACTCGGCGGACATCTACGAGCAGTACTTC. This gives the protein CASSYSADIYEQYF.

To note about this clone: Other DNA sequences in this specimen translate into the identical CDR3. CDR3 DNA sequence: TGCAGTGCTAGGGAGTCCTACGAGCAGTACTTC. Protein product: CSARESYEQYF. The V call is TRBV20-1, the J call TRBJ2-7; D is unresolved. Germline CDR1 is DFQATT and CDR2 is SNEGSKA (reference sequence). This CDR3 spans 11 amino acids. Trimming left V 3 bases short and J 1 base short, with 4 bases between.

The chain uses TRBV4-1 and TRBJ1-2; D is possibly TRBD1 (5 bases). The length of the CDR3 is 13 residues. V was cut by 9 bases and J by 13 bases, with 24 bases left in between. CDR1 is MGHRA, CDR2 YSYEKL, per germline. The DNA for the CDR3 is TGCGCCAGTAACGGCGGGACTGACCCCTTGGGCACCTTC. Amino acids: CASNGGTDPLGTF.

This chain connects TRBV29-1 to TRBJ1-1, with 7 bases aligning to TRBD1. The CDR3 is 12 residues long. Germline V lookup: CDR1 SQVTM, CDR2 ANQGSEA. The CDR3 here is CRATGDSGEAFF. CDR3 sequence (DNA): TGCAGAGCTACAGGGGACAGCGGTGAAGCTTTCTTT.

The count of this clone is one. CDR3 nucleotide sequence: TGCGCCAGCAGCGTAACAACCGGGACAGGGAATCCGAACACTGAAGCTTTCTTT. Protein product: CASSVTTGTGNPNTEAFF. The chain recombines TRBV5-1 with TRBJ1-1; TRBD1 agrees at 9 bases. Trimming took 4 bases from V and 1 from J; bases not matched to a gene: 14. This CDR3 has 18 amino acids. Germline CDR1 and CDR2: SGHRS and YFSETQ.

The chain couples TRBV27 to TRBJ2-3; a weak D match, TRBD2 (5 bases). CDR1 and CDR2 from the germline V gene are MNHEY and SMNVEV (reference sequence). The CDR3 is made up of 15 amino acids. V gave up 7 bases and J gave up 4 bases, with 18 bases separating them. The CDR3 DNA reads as TGTGCCAGCACCCCCTCGGGGTCGGGCGCAGATACGCAGTATTTT. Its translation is CASTPSGSGADTQYF.

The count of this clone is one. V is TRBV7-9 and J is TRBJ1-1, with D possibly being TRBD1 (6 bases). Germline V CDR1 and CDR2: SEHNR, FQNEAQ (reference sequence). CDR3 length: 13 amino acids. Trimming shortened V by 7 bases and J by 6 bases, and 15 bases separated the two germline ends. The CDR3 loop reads CASIKQGGAEAFF. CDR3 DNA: TGTGCCAGCATCAAACAGGGAGGAGCTGAAGCTTTCTTT.

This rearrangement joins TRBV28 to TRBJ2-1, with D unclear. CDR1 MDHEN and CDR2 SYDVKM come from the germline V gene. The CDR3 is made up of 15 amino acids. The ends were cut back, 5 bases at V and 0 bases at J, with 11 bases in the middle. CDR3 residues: CASSIDVNSYNEQFF. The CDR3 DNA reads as TGTGCCAGCAGTATCGACGTTAACTCCTACAATGAGCAGTTCTTC.

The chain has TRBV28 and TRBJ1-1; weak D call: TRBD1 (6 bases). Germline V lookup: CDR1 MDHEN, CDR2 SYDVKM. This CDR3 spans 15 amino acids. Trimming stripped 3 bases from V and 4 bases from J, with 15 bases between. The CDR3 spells CASSLAGDSATEAFF. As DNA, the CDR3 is TGTGCCAGCAGTTTGGCAGGGGATTCGGCCACTGAAGCTTTCTTT.

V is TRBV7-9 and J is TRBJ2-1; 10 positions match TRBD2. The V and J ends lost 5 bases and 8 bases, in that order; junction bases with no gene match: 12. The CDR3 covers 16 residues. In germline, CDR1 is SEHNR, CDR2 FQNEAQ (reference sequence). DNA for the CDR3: TGTGCCAGCAGCCCGTCTTCTAGCGGGAGTATGGATGAGCAGTTCTTC. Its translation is CASSPSSSGSMDEQFF.

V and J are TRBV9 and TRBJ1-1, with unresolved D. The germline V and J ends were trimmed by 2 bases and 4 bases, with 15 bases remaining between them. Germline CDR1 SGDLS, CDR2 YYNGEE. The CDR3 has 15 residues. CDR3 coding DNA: TGTGCCAGCAGCGTCTCTTCCGGGTCGGGCACTGAAGCTTTCTTT. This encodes CASSVSSGSGTEAFF.

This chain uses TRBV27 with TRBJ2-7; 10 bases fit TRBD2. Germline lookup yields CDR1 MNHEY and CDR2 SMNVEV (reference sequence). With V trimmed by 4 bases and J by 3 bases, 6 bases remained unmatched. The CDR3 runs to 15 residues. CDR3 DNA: TGTGCCAGCAGTTCAAAAGCGGGAGGGATCTACGAGCAGTACTTC. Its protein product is CASSSKAGGIYEQYF.

The CDR3 region has the DNA TGTGCCAGCAGTTGGGCAGAGCAAGAGACCCAGTACTTC. It is translated as CASSWAEQETQYF. The chain links TRBV28 to TRBJ2-5, with no clear D. Germline loops: CDR1 MDHEN, CDR2 SYDVKM. Trimming removed 4 bases at V and 2 bases at J, with 8 bases between. The CDR3 sequence is 13 residues long.

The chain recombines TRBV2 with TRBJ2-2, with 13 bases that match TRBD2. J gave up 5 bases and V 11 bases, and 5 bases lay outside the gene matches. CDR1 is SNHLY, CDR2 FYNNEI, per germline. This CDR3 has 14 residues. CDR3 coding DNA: TGTGCCGGAAGGACTAGCGGGAGAACCGGGGAGCTGTTTTTT. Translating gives CAGRTSGRTGELFF.

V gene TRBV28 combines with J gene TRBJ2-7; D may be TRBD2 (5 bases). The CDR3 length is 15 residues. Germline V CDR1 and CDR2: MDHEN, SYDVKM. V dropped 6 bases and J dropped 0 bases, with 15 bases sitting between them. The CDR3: CASSPPGGGSYEQYF. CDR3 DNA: TGTGCCAGCAGCCCCCCTGGCGGAGGCTCCTACGAGCAGTACTTC.

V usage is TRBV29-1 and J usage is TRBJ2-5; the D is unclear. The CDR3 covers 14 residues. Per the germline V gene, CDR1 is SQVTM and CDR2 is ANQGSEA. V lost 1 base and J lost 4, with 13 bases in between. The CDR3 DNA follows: TGCAGCGTTGAAGGGGCAGAGATGCGAGAGACCCAGTACTTC. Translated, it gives CSVEGAEMRETQYF.

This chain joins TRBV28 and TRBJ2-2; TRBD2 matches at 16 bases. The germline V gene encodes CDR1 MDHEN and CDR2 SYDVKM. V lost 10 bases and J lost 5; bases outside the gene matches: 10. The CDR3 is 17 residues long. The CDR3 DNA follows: TGTGCCACCCAGGGACTAGCGGGAGGGCCAAGAACCGGGGAGCTGTTTTTT. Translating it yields CATQGLAGGPRTGELFF.

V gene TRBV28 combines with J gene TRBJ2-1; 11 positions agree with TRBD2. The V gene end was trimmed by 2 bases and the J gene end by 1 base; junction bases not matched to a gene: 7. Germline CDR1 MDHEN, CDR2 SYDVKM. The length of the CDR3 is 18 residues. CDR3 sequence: CASSLTSGRFRSYNEQFF. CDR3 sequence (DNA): TGTGCCAGCAGTTTAACTAGCGGGAGATTTCGGTCCTACAATGAGCAGTTCTTC.

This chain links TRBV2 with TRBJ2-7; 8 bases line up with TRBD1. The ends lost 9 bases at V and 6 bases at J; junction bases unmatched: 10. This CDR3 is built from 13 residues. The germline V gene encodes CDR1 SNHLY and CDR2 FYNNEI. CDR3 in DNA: TGTGCCAGTCTTGACAGGGGAACACTCGAGCAGTACTTC. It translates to CASLDRGTLEQYF.

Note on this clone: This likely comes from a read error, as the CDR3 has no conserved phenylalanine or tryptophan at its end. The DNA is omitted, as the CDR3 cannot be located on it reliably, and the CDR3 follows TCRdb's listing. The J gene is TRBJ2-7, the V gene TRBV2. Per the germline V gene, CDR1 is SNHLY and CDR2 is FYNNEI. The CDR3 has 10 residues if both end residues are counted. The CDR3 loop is CASSGVWPSL.

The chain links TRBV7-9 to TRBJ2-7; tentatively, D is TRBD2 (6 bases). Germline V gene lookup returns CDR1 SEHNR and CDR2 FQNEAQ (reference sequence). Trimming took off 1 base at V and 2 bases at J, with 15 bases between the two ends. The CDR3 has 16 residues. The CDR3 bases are TGTGCCAGCAGCTTAGTCGGAGGGACCGGGGCCTACGAGCAGTACTTC. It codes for CASSLVGGTGAYEQYF.

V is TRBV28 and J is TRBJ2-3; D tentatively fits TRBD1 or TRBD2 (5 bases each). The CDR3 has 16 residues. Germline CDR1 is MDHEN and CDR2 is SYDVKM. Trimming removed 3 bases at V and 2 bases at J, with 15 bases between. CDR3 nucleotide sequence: TGTGCCAGCAGTTTTAGGGGACGATGGACCACAGATACGCAGTATTTT. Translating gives CASSFRGRWTTDTQYF.

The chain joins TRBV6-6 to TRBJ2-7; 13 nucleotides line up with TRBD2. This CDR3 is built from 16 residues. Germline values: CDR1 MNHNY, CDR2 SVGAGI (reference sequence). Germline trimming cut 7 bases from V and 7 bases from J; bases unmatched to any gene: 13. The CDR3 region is CASTRKGLAGDGEQYF. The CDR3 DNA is TGTGCCAGCACGAGAAAAGGACTAGCGGGAGATGGTGAGCAGTACTTC.

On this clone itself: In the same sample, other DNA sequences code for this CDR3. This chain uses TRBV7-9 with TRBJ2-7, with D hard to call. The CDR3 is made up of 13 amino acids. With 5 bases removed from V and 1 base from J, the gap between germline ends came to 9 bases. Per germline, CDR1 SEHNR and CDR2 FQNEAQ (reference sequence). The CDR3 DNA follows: TGTGCCAGCAGCCCATCCGGATCCTACGAGCAGTACTTC. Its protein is CASSPSGSYEQYF.

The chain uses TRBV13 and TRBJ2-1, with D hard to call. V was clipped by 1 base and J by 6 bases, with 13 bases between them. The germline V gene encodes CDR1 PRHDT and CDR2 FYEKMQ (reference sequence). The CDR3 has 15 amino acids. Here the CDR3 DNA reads TGTGCCAGCAGCTTAGTTGGGTCTAGAAGCAATGAGCAGTTCTTC. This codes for CASSLVGSRSNEQFF.

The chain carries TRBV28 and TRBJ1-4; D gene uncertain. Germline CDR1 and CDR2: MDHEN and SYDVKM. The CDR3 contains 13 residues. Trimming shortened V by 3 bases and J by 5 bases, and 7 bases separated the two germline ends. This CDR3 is CASSLTNNEKLFF. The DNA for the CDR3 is TGTGCCAGCAGTTTGACCAACAATGAAAAACTGTTTTTT.

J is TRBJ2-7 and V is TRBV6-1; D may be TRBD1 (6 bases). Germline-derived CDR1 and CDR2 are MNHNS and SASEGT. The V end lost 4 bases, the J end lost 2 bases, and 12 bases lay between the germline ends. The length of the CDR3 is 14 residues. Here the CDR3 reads CASSVRDTAYEQYF. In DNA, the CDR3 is TGTGCCAGCAGTGTAAGGGACACCGCCTACGAGCAGTACTTC.

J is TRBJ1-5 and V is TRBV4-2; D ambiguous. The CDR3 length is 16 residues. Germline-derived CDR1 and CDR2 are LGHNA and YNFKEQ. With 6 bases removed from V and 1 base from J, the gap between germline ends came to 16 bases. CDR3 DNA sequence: TGTGCCAGCAGTCTCAGTGTAGCGGACAGCAATCAGCCCCAGCATTTT. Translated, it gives CASSLSVADSNQPQHF.

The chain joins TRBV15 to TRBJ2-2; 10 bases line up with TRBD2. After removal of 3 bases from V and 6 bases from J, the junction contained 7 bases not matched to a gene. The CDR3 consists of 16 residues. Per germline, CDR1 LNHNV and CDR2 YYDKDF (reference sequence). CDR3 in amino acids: CATSSRTTSGPGELFF. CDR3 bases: TGTGCCACCAGCAGTCGTACGACTAGCGGGCCCGGGGAGCTGTTTTTT.